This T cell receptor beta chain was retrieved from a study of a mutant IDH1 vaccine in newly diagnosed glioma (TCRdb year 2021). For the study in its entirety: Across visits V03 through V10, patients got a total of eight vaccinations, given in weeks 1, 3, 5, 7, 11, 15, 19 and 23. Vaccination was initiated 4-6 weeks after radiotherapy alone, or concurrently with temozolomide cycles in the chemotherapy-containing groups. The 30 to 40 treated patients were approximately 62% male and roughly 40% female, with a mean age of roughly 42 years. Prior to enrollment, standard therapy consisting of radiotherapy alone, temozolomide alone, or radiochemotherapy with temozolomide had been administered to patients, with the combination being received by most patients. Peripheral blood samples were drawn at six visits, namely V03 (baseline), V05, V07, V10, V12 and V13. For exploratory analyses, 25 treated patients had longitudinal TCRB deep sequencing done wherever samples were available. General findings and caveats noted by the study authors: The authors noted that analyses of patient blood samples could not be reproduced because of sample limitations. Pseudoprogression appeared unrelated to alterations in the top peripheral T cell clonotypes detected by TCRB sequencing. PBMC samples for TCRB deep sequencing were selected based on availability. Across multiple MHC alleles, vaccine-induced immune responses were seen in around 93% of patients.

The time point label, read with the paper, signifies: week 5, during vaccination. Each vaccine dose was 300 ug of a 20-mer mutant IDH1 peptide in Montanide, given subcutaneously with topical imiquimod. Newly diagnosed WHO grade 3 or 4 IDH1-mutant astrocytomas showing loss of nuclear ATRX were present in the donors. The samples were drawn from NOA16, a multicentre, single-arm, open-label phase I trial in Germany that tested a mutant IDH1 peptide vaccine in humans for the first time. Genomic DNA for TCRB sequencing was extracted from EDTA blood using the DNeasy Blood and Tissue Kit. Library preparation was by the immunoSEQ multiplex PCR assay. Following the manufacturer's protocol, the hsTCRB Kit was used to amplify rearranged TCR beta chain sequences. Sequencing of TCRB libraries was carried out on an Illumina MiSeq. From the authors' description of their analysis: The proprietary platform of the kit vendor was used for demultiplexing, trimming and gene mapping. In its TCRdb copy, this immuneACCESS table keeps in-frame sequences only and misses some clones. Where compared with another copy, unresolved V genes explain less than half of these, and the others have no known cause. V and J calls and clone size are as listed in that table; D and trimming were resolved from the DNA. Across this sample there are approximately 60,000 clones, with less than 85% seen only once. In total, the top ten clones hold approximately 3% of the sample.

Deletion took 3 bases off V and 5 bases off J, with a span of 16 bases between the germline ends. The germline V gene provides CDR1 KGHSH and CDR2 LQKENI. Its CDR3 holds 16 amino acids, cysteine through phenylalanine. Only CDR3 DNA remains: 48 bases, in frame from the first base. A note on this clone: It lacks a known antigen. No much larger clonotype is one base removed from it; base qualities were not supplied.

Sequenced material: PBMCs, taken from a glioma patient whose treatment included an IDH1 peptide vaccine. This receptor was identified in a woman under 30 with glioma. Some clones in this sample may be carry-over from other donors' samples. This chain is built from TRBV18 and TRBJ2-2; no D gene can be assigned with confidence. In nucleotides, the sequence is TGTGCCAGCTCACCCGGACGAGTGATGGGGACCGGGGAGCTGTTTTTT. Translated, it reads CASSPGRVMGTGELFF.